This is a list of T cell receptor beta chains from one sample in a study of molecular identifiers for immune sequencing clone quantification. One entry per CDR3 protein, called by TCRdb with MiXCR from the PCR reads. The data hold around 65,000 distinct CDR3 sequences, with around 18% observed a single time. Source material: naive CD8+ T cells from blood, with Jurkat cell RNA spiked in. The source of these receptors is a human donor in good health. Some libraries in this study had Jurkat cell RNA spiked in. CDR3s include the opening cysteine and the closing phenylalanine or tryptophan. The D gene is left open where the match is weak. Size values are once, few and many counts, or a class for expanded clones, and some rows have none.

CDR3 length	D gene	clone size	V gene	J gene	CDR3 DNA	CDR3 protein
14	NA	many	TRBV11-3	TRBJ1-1	TGTGCCAGCAGCTTACTAATCGAGAAGGCTGAAGCTTTCTTT	CASSLLIEKAEAFF
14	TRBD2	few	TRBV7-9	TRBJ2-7	TGTGCCAGCAGTACCACAGGGACTAGCTACGAGCAGTACTTC	CASSTTGTSYEQYF
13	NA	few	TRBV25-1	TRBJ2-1	TGTGCCAGCAGTGTAGGGCGGGTCAATGAGCAGTTCTTC	CASSVGRVNEQFF
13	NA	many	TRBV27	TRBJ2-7	TGTGCCAGCAGTTCGTCGGATGCCTACGAGCAGTACTTC	CASSSSDAYEQYF
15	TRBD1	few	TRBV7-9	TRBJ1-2	TGTGCCAGCAGTTTCGGGAAGGGGGCCAGGAATGGCTACACCTTC	CASSFGKGARNGYTF
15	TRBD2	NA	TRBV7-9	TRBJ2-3	TGTGCCAGCAGCTCTGAGCGGGAGTCGACCGATACGCGGTATTTT	CASSSERESTDTRYF
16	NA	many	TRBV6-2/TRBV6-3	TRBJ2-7	TGTGCCACCCCGAGAAGCGGAGCACCATTATCCTACGAGCAGTACTTC	CATPRSGAPLSYEQYF
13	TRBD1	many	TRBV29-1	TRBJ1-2	TGCAGCGTTGCTCCGGGACAGGGAGGTGGCTACACCTTC	CSVAPGQGGGYTF
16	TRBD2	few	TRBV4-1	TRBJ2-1	TGCGCCAGCAGCCAAGATAGGCTAGCGGACTACAATGAGCAGTTCTTC	CASSQDRLADYNEQFF
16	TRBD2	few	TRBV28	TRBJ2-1	TGTGCCAGCAGTTTACCCTCAGCGGGAGGGCAAAATGAGCAGTTCTTC	CASSLPSAGGQNEQFF
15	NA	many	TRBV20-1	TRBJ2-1	TGCAGTGCTAGAGAGGGGGGACTGACTTACAATGAGCAGTTCTTC	CSAREGGLTYNEQFF